This T cell receptor beta chain was recovered during a study of PD-L1 blockade in urothelial cancer. On the study more broadly: Blood was evaluated 3 weeks (second dose) and 6 weeks after therapy began.

Trimming pared 5 bases from V and 4 bases from J, leaving 11 bases between. Germline lookup yields CDR1 KGHSH and CDR2 LQKENI. CDR3 length: 13 amino acids. Worth noting for this clone: The antigen remains undetermined.

Study observations and caveats: When measured at 3 weeks, tumor-associated blood clones expanded more in durable-benefit patients.

Regarding time point: pretreatment peripheral blood. Locally advanced or metastatic urothelial carcinoma was present in patients. Sample contribution per patient ranged from 1 to 8, covering pretreatment and on-treatment. TCRdb's table, derived via immunoSEQ multiplex PCR, lists solely in-frame clones and lacks some. The table has roughly 77,000 clones, 84% seen once. This clonotype was obtained from a woman in her 70s with urothelial cancer. Material: PBMCs, obtained around atezolizumab (anti-PD-L1) treatment. This chain links TRBV18 with TRBJ2-5; weak D call: TRBD1 (6 bases). The CDR3 region is CASSSYRAETQYF. Written as DNA, the CDR3 is TGTGCCAGCTCATCATACAGGGCAGAGACCCAGTACTTC.